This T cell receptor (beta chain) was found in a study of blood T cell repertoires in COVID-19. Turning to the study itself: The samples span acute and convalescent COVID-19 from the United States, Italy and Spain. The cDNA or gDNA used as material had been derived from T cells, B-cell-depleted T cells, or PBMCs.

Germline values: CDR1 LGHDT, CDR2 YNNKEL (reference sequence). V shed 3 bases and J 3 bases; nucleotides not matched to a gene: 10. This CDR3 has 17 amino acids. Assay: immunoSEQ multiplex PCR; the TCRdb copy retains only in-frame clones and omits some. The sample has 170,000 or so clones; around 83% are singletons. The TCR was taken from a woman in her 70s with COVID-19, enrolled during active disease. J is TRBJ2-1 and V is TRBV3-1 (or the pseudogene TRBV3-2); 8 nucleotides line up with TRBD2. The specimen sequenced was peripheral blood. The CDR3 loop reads CASSQNFPGGDYNEQFF. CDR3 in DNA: TGTGCCAGCAGCCAGAACTTTCCGGGAGGGGACTACAATGAGCAGTTCTTC.